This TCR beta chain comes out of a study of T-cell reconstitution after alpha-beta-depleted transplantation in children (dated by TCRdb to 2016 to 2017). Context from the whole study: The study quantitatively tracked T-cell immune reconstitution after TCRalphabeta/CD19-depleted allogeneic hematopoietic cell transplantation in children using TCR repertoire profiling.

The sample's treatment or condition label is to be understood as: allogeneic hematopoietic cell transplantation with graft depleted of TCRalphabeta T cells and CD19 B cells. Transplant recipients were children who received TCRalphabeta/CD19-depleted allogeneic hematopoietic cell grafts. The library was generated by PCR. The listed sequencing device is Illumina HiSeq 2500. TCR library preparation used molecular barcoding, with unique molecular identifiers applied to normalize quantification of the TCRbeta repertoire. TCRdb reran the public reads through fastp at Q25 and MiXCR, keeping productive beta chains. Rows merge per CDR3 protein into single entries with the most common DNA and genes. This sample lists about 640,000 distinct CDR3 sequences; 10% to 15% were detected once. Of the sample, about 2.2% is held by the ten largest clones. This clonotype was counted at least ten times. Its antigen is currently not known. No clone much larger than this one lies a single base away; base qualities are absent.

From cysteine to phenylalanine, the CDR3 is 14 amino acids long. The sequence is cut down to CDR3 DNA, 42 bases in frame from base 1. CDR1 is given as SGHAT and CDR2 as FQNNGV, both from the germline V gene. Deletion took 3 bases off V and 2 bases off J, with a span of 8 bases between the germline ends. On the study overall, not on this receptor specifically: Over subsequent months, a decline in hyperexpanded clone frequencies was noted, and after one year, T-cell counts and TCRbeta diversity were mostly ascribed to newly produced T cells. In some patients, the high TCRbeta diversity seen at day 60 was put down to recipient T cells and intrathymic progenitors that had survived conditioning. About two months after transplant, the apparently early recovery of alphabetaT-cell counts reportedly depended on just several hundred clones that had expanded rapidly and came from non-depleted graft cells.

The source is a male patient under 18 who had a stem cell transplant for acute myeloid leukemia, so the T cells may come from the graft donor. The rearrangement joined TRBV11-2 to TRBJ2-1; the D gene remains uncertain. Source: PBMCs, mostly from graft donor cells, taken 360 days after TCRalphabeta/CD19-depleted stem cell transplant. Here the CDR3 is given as CASSFTMTYNEQFF. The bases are TGTGCCAGCAGCTTCACGATGACCTACAATGAGCAGTTCTTC.